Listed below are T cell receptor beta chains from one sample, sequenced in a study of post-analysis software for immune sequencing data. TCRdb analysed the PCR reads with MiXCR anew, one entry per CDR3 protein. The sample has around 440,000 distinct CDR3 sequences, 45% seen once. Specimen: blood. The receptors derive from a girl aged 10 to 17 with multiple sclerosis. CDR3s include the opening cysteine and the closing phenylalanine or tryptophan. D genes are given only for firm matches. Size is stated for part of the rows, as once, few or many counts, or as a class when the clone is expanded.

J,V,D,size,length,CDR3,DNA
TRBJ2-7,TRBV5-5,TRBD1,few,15,CASRPGGTGEYEQYF,TGTGCCAGCAGGCCGGGGGGGACAGGGGAATACGAGCAGTACTTC
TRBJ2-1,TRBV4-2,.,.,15,CASSLRGGEDFEQFF,TGTGCCAGCAGTCTAAGGGGGGGGGAGGATTTTGAGCAGTTCTTC
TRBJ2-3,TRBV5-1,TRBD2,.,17,CASSRELAGGRGDTQYF,TGCGCCAGCAGCCGCGAGTTAGCGGGAGGGCGGGGAGATACGCAGTATTTT
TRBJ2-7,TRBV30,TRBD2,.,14,CAWSVSGSSYEQYF,TGTGCCTGGAGTGTGAGCGGGAGTTCCTACGAGCAGTACTTC
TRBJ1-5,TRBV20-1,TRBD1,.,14,CSARRPGGDQPQHF,TGCAGTGCTAGAAGACCAGGGGGCGATCAGCCCCAGCATTTT
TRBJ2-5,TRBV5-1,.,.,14,CASSLGQTEETQYF,TGCGCCAGCAGCTTGGGACAGACTGAAGAGACCCAGTACTTC
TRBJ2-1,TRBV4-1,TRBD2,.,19,CASSLARGSGKLSYNEQFF,TGCGCCAGCAGCCTCGCGAGGGGTAGCGGGAAACTCTCCTACAATGAGCAGTTCTTC
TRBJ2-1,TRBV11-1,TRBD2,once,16,CASSPGSSGRYNEQFF,TGTGCCAGCAGCCCGGGGTCGAGCGGGAGATACAATGAGCAGTTCTTC
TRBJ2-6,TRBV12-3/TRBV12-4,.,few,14,CASSLHRRANVLTF,TGTGCCAGCAGTTTACACAGAAGGGCCAACGTCCTGACTTTC
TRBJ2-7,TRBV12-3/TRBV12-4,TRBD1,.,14,CASSNTGGTYEQYF,TGTGCCAGCAGTAATACAGGGGGGACCTACGAGCAGTACTTC
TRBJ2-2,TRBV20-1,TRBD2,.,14,CSAGGLSNTGELFF,TGCAGTGCTGGGGGACTATCGAACACCGGGGAGCTGTTTTTT
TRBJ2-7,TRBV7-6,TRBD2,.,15,CASSLNVGRTSEQYF,TGTGCCAGCAGCTTAAATGTCGGGAGGACGAGCGAGCAGTACTTC
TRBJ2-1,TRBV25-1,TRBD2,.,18,CASSECGDSGSLHNEQFF,TGTGCCAGCAGTGAATGTGGCGATAGCGGGAGTCTCCACAATGAGCAGTTCTTC
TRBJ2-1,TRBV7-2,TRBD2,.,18,CASSLLRTSGRGYNEQFF,TGTGCCAGCAGCTTACTAAGGACTAGCGGGAGGGGATACAATGAGCAGTTCTTC
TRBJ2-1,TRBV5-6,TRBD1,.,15,CASSLPGQGINEQFF,TGTGCCAGCAGCTTGCCTGGACAGGGGATAAATGAGCAGTTCTTC
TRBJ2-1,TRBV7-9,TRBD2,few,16,CASSSDAGGPHNEQFF,TGTGCCAGCAGCTCGGATGCGGGAGGGCCTCACAATGAGCAGTTCTTC
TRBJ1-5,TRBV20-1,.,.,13,CSARGSGDQPQHF,TGCAGTGCTAGAGGGTCAGGGGATCAGCCCCAGCATTTT
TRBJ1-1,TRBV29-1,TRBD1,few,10,CSVEGQEAFF,TGCAGCGTTGAGGGACAGGAAGCTTTCTTT
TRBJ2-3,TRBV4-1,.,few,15,CASSPGVGSTDTQYF,TGCGCCAGCAGCCCGGGGGTCGGAAGCACAGATACGCAGTATTTT
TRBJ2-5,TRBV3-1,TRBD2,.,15,CARYPLAGAWETQYF,TGTGCCAGGTATCCCCTAGCGGGAGCGTGGGAGACCCAGTACTTC
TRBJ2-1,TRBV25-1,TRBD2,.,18,CASSERAGLASSYNEQFF,TGTGCCAGCAGTGAAAGGGCGGGACTAGCGAGCTCCTACAATGAGCAGTTCTTC
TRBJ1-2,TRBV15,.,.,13,CATSRDYQGSYTF,TGTGCCACCAGCAGAGATTATCAGGGCAGCTACACCTTC
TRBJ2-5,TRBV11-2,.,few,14,CASSPELAQETQYF,TGTGCCAGCAGCCCCGAACTAGCTCAAGAGACCCAGTACTTC
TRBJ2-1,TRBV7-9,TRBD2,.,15,CASSLGLANNNEQFF,TGTGCCAGCAGCTTAGGACTAGCGAACAACAATGAGCAGTTCTTC
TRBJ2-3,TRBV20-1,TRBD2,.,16,CSAEPRSGPPMDTQYF,TGCAGTGCCGAGCCCCGTAGCGGGCCCCCGATGGATACGCAGTATTTT
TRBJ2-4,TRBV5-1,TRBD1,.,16,CASSQGTVQSGNIQYF,TGCGCCAGCAGCCAGGGGACAGTTCAGTCGGGAAACATTCAGTACTTC
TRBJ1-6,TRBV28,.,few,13,CASKGRQNSPLHF,TGTGCCAGCAAGGGACGGCAAAATTCACCCCTCCACTTT